Sequencing of this T cell receptor beta chain was carried out in a study of blood T cell repertoires in COVID-19. Study information: Sites in the United States, Italy and Spain provided acute and convalescent COVID-19 samples. PBMCs, B-cell-depleted T cells, or T cells provided the cDNA or gDNA that made up the material.

In this sample, this clone turned up once. This table comes from immunoSEQ multiplex PCR, and its TCRdb copy is limited to in-frame clones, with some not included. The sample yields about 140,000 clones, around 82% seen once. Clinical histories supplied by participants themselves formed the basis of cohort assignment. The CDR3 is made up of 15 amino acids. Trimming at V came to 1 base and at J to 7 bases, leaving 4 bases not matched to a gene. Germline loops: CDR1 SEHNR, CDR2 FQNEAQ (reference sequence). The J gene is TRBJ1-2, the V gene TRBV7-9; TRBD1 aligns across 12 bases. The clonotype was recovered from a woman aged 45-60 years who had recovered from COVID-19. What was sequenced was PBMCs or T cells enriched from blood (not recorded which). CDR3 sequence reads: CASSLVGTGGSGYTF. CDR3 bases: TGTGCCAGCAGCTTAGTCGGGACAGGGGGCTCTGGCTACACCTTC. The whole variable domain, remainder taken from reference TRBV7-9 and TRBJ1-2, is DTGVSQNPRHKITKRGQNVTFRCDPISEHNRLYWYRQTLGQGPEFLTYFQNEAQLEKSRLLSDRFSAERPKGSFSTLEIQRTEQGDSAMYLCASSLVGTGGSGYTFGSGTRLTVV.